This T cell receptor beta chain was recovered during a study of blood T cell repertoires in COVID-19. This CDR3 contains 18 residues. The V and J ends lost 3 bases and 4 bases, in that order; junction bases with no gene match: 13. Germline V gene lookup returns CDR1 MGHRA and CDR2 YSYEKL. Donors were grouped by their self-reported clinical history. Sequenced by immunoSEQ multiplex PCR; TCRdb stores in-frame clones only, minus some. Among around 300,000 clones, under 90% were seen once, and the ten largest hold less than 2%. The chain combines TRBV4-1 with TRBJ2-1; 9 bases agree with TRBD2. Sequenced: PBMCs or T cells enriched from blood (not recorded which). The receptor comes from a woman aged 40 to 55 who had recovered from COVID-19. CDR3 sequence: CASSHGTSNSGVYNEQFF. The CDR3, as DNA: TGCGCCAGCAGCCACGGGACTAGCAATTCGGGGGTATACAATGAGCAGTTCTTC.